This T cell receptor beta chain was captured in a study of T cells in Graves' hyperthyroidism and ophthalmopathy. Those patients with uncontrolled infection, other autoimmune disease, pregnancy or lactation were excluded. Notes on the study in general: Blood samples included most of the expanded thyroid clonotypes exceeding 0.001.

Amplified TCR beta CDR3 regions derived from RNA transcripts. The HTBI primer set was used in a first-round RT-PCR of the TCR CDR3. Each CDR3 protein is one row after TCRdb ran MiXCR on the multiplex PCR reads. The sample consists of approximately 700,000 distinct CDR3 sequences, roughly 46% of them appearing once. Concerning this clonotype: Its antigen is not identified.

V dropped 3 bases and J dropped 4 bases, with 16 bases sitting between them. This CDR3 has 16 residues. CDR1 is SNHLY, CDR2 FYNNEI, per germline. The specimen was peripheral blood or thyroid tissue (not recorded which). This chain uses TRBV2 with TRBJ1-3; D may be TRBD1 (6 bases). This clonotype was sampled from an adult man with Graves' disease, either hyperthyroidism or ophthalmopathy (not recorded which). DNA for the CDR3: TGTGCCAGCAGTGATGAGTCGGCAGGGGAAGGAAACACCATATATTTT. This encodes CASSDESAGEGNTIYF.